A single sample is the source of the 3 T cell receptor beta chains below, sequenced in a study of T cells in Graves' hyperthyroidism and ophthalmopathy. Amplified regions were TCR beta CDR3 sequences from RNA transcripts. The HTBI primer set was used in a first-round RT-PCR of the TCR CDR3. Via MiXCR, TCRdb re-called the multiplex PCR reads, giving one row per CDR3 protein. The data show a few hundred thousand distinct CDR3 sequences, approximately 15% seen once. Material for sequencing was blood. The source of these receptors is a woman aged 30 to 39 with Graves' hyperthyroidism.

This clonotype was counted only a few times. The chain uses TRBV9 and TRBJ2-5, with D possibly TRBD1 on 6 matching bases. This CDR3 is built from 15 residues. Deletions cut 3 bases from V and 3 bases from J, with 15 bases between. The germline CDR1 and CDR2 sequences are SGDLS and YYNGEE. The CDR3 is CASSATGTREETQYF. In DNA form, the CDR3 reads TGTGCCAGCAGCGCGACCGGGACAAGAGAAGAGACCCAGTACTTC.

A few counts support this clonotype. CDR3 bases: TGTGCCATCAGTGAGTCGATGGTGGGGGCGGCCTATAATTCACCCCTCCACTTT. Encoded protein: CAISESMVGAAYNSPLHF. The rearrangement uses TRBV10-3 and TRBJ1-6; maybe TRBD1 (6 bases). The CDR3 is 18 residues long. Germline V gene lookup returns CDR1 ENHRY and CDR2 SYGVKD. Trimming took off 0 bases at V and 2 bases at J, with 14 bases between the two ends.

In this sample, this clonotype turned up once. A much larger clone sits a single nucleotide away, making a read error possible. The CDR3 region has the DNA TGTGCCAGCAGCCCCCAGGGAGCGACCGGGGAGCTGTTTTTT. Residues: CASSPQGATGELFF. V gene TRBV6-1 combines with J gene TRBJ2-2, with D tentatively TRBD1 or TRBD2 (5 bases each). The V gene lost 6 bases and the J gene lost 5 bases, with 13 bases spanning the gap. The CDR3 extends over 14 amino acids. Germline CDR1 reads MNHNS; CDR2 reads SASEGT.